These T cell receptor beta chains were read from a single sample in a study of blood T cells in healthy people across ages. TCRdb reanalysed the 5' RACE reads using MiXCR and keeps one entry per CDR3 protein. The sample has fewer than 750,000 distinct CDR3 sequences, under 65% seen once; the top ten hold 13%. Sequenced input: blood. The source of these receptors is a woman older than 75 in good health. Each CDR3 is given with its conserved first and last residue. Each record gives: V gene, clone size, J gene, D gene, CDR3 protein, CDR3 DNA. The D gene is left open where the match is weak. A row's size may be missing; if present it is once, few, many or a size class.

V gene: TRBV30
clone size: many
J gene: TRBJ2-1
D gene: TRBD2
CDR3 protein: CAWEGLAGVNEQFF
CDR3 DNA: TGTGCCTGGGAGGGACTAGCGGGGGTCAATGAGCAGTTCTTC

V gene: TRBV15
clone size: .
J gene: TRBJ2-1
D gene: .
CDR3 protein: CATSRDHSSEQFF
CDR3 DNA: TGTGCCACCAGCAGAGACCACTCCAGTGAGCAGTTCTTC

V gene: TRBV7-2
clone size: .
J gene: TRBJ1-6
D gene: TRBD1
CDR3 protein: CASSLEGRGPVSPLHF
CDR3 DNA: TGTGCCAGCAGCTTAGAGGGCAGGGGGCCAGTCTCACCCCTCCACTTT

V gene: TRBV5-6
clone size: few
J gene: TRBJ2-1
D gene: TRBD2
CDR3 protein: CASSLALAERNEQFF
CDR3 DNA: TGTGCCAGCAGCCTGGCACTAGCGGAACGCAATGAGCAGTTCTTC

V gene: TRBV7-8
clone size: .
J gene: TRBJ2-1
D gene: .
CDR3 protein: CASSASWTDEQFF
CDR3 DNA: TGTGCCAGCAGCGCCAGTTGGACGGATGAGCAGTTCTTC

V gene: TRBV20-1
clone size: once
J gene: TRBJ2-5
D gene: .
CDR3 protein: CSARIGPLEQYF
CDR3 DNA: TGCAGTGCTAGAATAGGGCCCTTAGAGCAGTACTTC

V gene: TRBV5-1
clone size: .
J gene: TRBJ2-5
D gene: .
CDR3 protein: CASSWDPGEETQYF
CDR3 DNA: TGCGCCAGCAGCTGGGATCCAGGGGAAGAGACCCAGTACTTC

V gene: TRBV7-9
clone size: .
J gene: TRBJ1-1
D gene: .
CDR3 protein: CASRPPGRDGFVDTEAFF
CDR3 DNA: TGTGCCAGCAGGCCACCTGGTAGGGATGGCTTTGTGGACACTGAAGCTTTCTTT

V gene: TRBV29-1
clone size: .
J gene: TRBJ2-6
D gene: .
CDR3 protein: CSVAGISGANVLTF
CDR3 DNA: TGCAGCGTGGCAGGTATCTCTGGGGCCAACGTCCTGACTTTC

V gene: TRBV20-1
clone size: .
J gene: TRBJ2-2
D gene: .
CDR3 protein: CSARPRKGYTGELFF
CDR3 DNA: TGCAGTGCTAGACCCCGGAAGGGGTACACCGGGGAGCTGTTTTTT

V gene: TRBV4-2
clone size: .
J gene: TRBJ2-7
D gene: TRBD1
CDR3 protein: CASSQGTRDRTIGQYF
CDR3 DNA: TGTGCCAGCAGCCAAGGAACCCGGGACAGGACAATCGGGCAGTACTTC

V gene: TRBV5-1
clone size: few
J gene: TRBJ1-1
D gene: .
CDR3 protein: CASSGGTHGGSSEAFF
CDR3 DNA: TGCGCCAGCAGCGGAGGGACACATGGAGGAAGCTCTGAAGCTTTCTTT

V gene: TRBV7-9
clone size: once
J gene: TRBJ2-3
D gene: TRBD2
CDR3 protein: CASSSTSGISDTQYF
CDR3 DNA: TGTGCCAGCAGCTCTACTAGCGGGATATCAGATACGCAGTATTTT

V gene: TRBV27
clone size: few
J gene: TRBJ2-3
D gene: TRBD2
CDR3 protein: CASSPSGGSTDTQYF
CDR3 DNA: TGTGCCAGCAGCCCTTCCGGGGGGAGCACAGATACGCAGTATTTT

V gene: TRBV27
clone size: many
J gene: TRBJ2-1
D gene: .
CDR3 protein: CASSVRVGLEQFF
CDR3 DNA: TGTGCCAGCAGTGTAAGGGTAGGTCTTGAGCAGTTCTTC

V gene: TRBV27
clone size: many
J gene: TRBJ2-4
D gene: .
CDR3 protein: CASSTFQGARNIQYF
CDR3 DNA: TGTGCCAGCAGTACTTTTCAGGGCGCGAGAAACATTCAGTACTTC

V gene: TRBV3-1
clone size: few
J gene: TRBJ1-2
D gene: .
CDR3 protein: CASRPRGRDYGYTF
CDR3 DNA: TGTGCCAGCCGCCCTCGCGGGAGAGACTATGGCTACACCTTC

V gene: TRBV5-8
clone size: .
J gene: TRBJ2-7
D gene: TRBD1
CDR3 protein: CASSSVPGGGYEQYF
CDR3 DNA: TGTGCCAGCAGCTCGGTACCAGGGGGTGGGTACGAGCAGTACTTC

V gene: TRBV3-1
clone size: many
J gene: TRBJ2-1
D gene: .
CDR3 protein: CASSASEEQFF
CDR3 DNA: TGTGCCAGCAGCGCTAGCGAGGAGCAGTTCTTC

V gene: TRBV10-3
clone size: .
J gene: TRBJ2-7
D gene: .
CDR3 protein: CAISDYGGPTLLEQYF
CDR3 DNA: TGTGCCATCAGTGATTACGGGGGGCCAACCCTACTCGAGCAGTACTTC

V gene: TRBV4-2
clone size: .
J gene: TRBJ1-2
D gene: .
CDR3 protein: CASSHNESPDGYTF
CDR3 DNA: TGTGCCAGCAGCCATAACGAGAGTCCCGACGGCTACACCTTC

V gene: TRBV12-3/TRBV12-4
clone size: few
J gene: TRBJ1-3
D gene: .
CDR3 protein: CASSRGGGNTIYF
CDR3 DNA: TGTGCCAGCAGTCGAGGAGGTGGAAACACCATATATTTT

V gene: TRBV20-1
clone size: many
J gene: TRBJ2-1
D gene: TRBD2
CDR3 protein: CSAREFGLAGVVEQFF
CDR3 DNA: TGCAGTGCTAGAGAATTCGGACTAGCGGGGGTCGTTGAGCAGTTCTTC

V gene: TRBV21-1
clone size: .
J gene: TRBJ2-1
D gene: .
CDR3 protein: CASSKRSWRFYNEQFF
CDR3 DNA: TGTGCCAGCAGCAAAAGGAGCTGGCGGTTTTACAATGAGCAGTTCTTC